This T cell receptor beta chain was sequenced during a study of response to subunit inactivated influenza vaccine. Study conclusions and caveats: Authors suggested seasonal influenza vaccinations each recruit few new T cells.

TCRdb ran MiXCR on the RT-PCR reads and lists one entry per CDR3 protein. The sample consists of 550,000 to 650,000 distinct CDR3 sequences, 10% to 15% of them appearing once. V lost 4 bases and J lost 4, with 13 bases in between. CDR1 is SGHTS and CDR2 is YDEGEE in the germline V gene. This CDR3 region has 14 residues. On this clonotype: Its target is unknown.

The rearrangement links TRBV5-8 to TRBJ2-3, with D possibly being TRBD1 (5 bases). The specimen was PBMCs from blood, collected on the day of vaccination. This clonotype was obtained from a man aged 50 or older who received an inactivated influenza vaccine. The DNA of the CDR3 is TGTGCCAGCAGCGCCGGTGCAGGGCCAGATACGCAGTATTTT. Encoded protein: CASSAGAGPDTQYF.